The clone carrying this TCR beta chain was seen more than once but under ten times. No antigen is known for it. This sample is part of a study of cytomegalovirus exposure and HLA in healthy donors. General study results and limits: Excluded were some V segments that proved indistinguishable, including TRBV6-2 and TRBV6-3.

The CDR3 sequence is 16 residues long. V lost 1 base to trimming and J lost 0 bases; unmatched junction nucleotides: 6. Germline values: CDR1 SGHKS, CDR2 YYEKEE (reference sequence). Vbeta (60) and Jbeta (13) primers were used in the PCR. Libraries were prepared by immunoSEQ multiplex PCR; TCRdb keeps only in-frame clonotypes and omits some of them. Among roughly 200,000 clones listed, around 80% were seen once. This TCR came from a woman aged 25-40 years in good health and CMV-seropositive. The chain couples TRBV5-5 to TRBJ1-1; 7 bases match TRBD1. Source material: PBMCs. In DNA form, the CDR3 reads TGTGCCAGCAGCTTGACGAGGGACAGTATGAACACTGAAGCTTTCTTT. This encodes CASSLTRDSMNTEAFF.